The 30 T cell receptor beta chains below all came from one sample that was sequenced in a study of blood T cells in healthy people across ages. For the second PCR, which ran for about 6 to 11 cycles, a sample-barcoded 5' primer and a J-beta primer mix were used. TCRdb redid the calling of the 5' RACE reads with MiXCR, one entry per CDR3 protein. The sample consists of about 970,000 distinct CDR3 sequences, roughly half of them appearing once. Specimen: blood. Receptor source: a woman aged 60-75 years in good health.

The V and J genes are TRBV11-2 and TRBJ2-5, with unresolved D. V was pared by 1 base and J by 11 bases, with 14 bases between. There are 13 residues in the CDR3. From germline, CDR1 is SGHAT and CDR2 FQNNGV. In DNA form, the CDR3 reads TGTGCCAGCAGCTTAGCGGTTCTCTACGGGCAGTACTTC. Its translation is CASSLAVLYGQYF.

The chain links TRBV28 to TRBJ2-4; D perhaps matches TRBD2 (5 bases). The DNA end is a closer match to TRBJ2-7, so the J assignment may be wrong. Germline CDR1 reads MDHEN; CDR2 reads SYDVKM. The CDR3 sequence is 15 residues long. In DNA, the CDR3 is TGTGCCAGCAGTTCAGCGGCGGACGGTACCTACGAGCAGTACTTC. Its protein product is CASSSAADGTYEQYF.

The J gene is TRBJ1-5, the V gene TRBV28; D unclear. Trimming removed 3 bases from V and 4 bases from J, with 13 bases in between. Germline loops: CDR1 MDHEN, CDR2 SYDVKM. CDR3 length equals 15 residues. This CDR3 is CASSFRGPSNQPQHF. CDR3 bases: TGTGCCAGCAGTTTTAGAGGGCCCTCTAATCAGCCCCAGCATTTT.

This clonotype turned up a few times. The chain recombines TRBV28 with TRBJ1-6, with D unresolved. The V gene's germline CDR1 is MDHEN and CDR2 SYDVKM. V dropped 5 bases and J dropped 7 bases, with 9 bases sitting between them. The CDR3 is 13 amino acids. In DNA form, the CDR3 reads TGTGCCAGCAGTCCTGGACGGAATTCACCCCTCCACTTT. Translation: CASSPGRNSPLHF.

The chain uses TRBV4-1 and TRBJ2-7, with TRBD1 identical over 7 bases. Per germline, CDR1 MGHRA and CDR2 YSYEKL. Losses at the gene ends were 7 bases for V and 4 bases for J; bases not matched to a gene: 4. CDR3 length equals 12 residues. CDR3 DNA sequence: TGCGCCAGCAAGGGGACAGCTTACGAGCAGTACTTC. It codes for CASKGTAYEQYF.

There are a few counts of this clonotype. This chain joins TRBV5-1 and TRBJ2-2; the D call may be TRBD1 or TRBD2 (5 bases each). V was clipped by 6 bases and J by 5 bases, with 17 bases between them. Germline V gene data show CDR1 as SGHRS and CDR2 as YFSETQ. CDR3 length equals 15 residues. The CDR3 loop reads CASTTGASGTGELFF. The CDR3 bases are TGCGCCAGCACTACCGGGGCGAGTGGGACCGGGGAGCTGTTTTTT. The variable domain in full, with the rest retrieved from reference TRBV5-1 and TRBJ2-2, is KAGVTQTPRYLIKTRGQQVTLSCSPISGHRSVSWYQQTPGQGLQFLFEYFSETQRNKGNFPGRFSGRQFSNSRSEMNVSTLELGDSALYLCASTTGASGTGELFFGEGSRLTVL.

This chain connects TRBV29-1 to TRBJ1-2, with D unresolved. Trimming left V 7 bases short and J 4 bases short, with 28 bases between. The V gene's germline CDR1 is SQVTM and CDR2 ANQGSEA. There are 17 residues in the CDR3. The CDR3 is CSASITKGTAASYGYTF. The CDR3 nucleotides are TGCAGCGCGTCGATTACGAAGGGAACGGCAGCTAGCTATGGCTACACCTTC. The full variable domain, completed using reference TRBV29-1 and TRBJ1-2, is SAVISQKPSRDICQRGTSLTIQCQVDSQVTMMFWYRQQPGQSLTLIATANQGSEATYESGFVIDKFPISRPNLTFSTLTVSNMSPEDSSIYLCSASITKGTAASYGYTFGSGTRLTVV.

V usage is TRBV12-3 or TRBV12-4 and J usage is TRBJ2-4, with D unclear. CDR3 size: 13 residues. V dropped 1 base and J dropped 8 bases, with 9 bases sitting between them. This chain's CDR3 is CASSLGSPHIQYF. CDR3 sequence (DNA): TGTGCCAGCAGTTTAGGGTCCCCGCACATTCAGTACTTC.

The rearrangement joins TRBV6-1 to TRBJ2-3; no reliable D call. V gave up 3 bases and J gave up 3 bases, with 13 bases separating them. The CDR3 extends over 15 amino acids. Germline V lookup: CDR1 MNHNS, CDR2 SASEGT. This chain's CDR3 is CASSDPPAGTDTQYF. The CDR3 bases are TGTGCCAGCAGTGACCCCCCAGCAGGAACAGATACGCAGTATTTT.

The V gene is TRBV7-9, the J gene TRBJ1-6; no reliable D call. The CDR3 has 14 residues. The germline V gene encodes CDR1 SEHNR and CDR2 FQNEAQ (reference sequence). Trimming removed 1 base from V and 16 bases from J, with 17 bases in between. This CDR3 is CASSLEFGWIGLHF. CDR3 DNA: TGTGCCAGCAGCTTAGAATTCGGATGGATAGGACTCCACTTT.

The CDR3 coding sequence is TGTGCCAGCAGTTATGTGGACAGCCTGTACTTC. Encoded protein: CASSYVDSLYF. The chain is built from TRBV6-2 or TRBV6-3 and TRBJ2-7, with D tentatively TRBD1 (6 bases). CDR3 length: 11 residues. CDR1 and CDR2 from the germline V gene are MNHEY and SVGEGT. V was trimmed by 3 bases and J by 12 bases, leaving 12 bases between them.

The table lists this clonotype with a few counts. The genes are TRBV27 and TRBJ2-3, with 13 bases that match TRBD2. Looked up from germline, CDR1 is MNHEY and CDR2 is SMNVEV (reference sequence). Germline trimming cut 8 bases from V and 4 bases from J; bases unmatched to any gene: 9. The CDR3 contains 16 residues. The chain's CDR3 is CASLGLAGEGADTQYF. As DNA, the CDR3 is TGTGCCAGCCTTGGACTAGCGGGAGAAGGAGCAGATACGCAGTATTTT.

The chain joins TRBV20-1 to TRBJ2-5, with 10 bases identical to TRBD2. Germline assignment: CDR1 DFQATT and CDR2 SNEGSKA (reference sequence). The CDR3 length is 14 residues. V was clipped by 1 base and J by 3 bases; unmatched bases: 2. The CDR3 reads CSARAGTSEETQYF. DNA for the CDR3: TGCAGTGCTAGAGCCGGGACTAGCGAAGAGACCCAGTACTTC.

This clonotype was seen once. This CDR3 is CASRSATGRGNIQYF. CDR3 sequence (DNA): TGTGCCAGCAGGTCCGCGACAGGGAGGGGAAACATTCAGTACTTC. The V and J genes are TRBV2 and TRBJ2-4; D assignment may be TRBD1 or TRBD2 (7 bases each). Trimming removed 6 bases at V and 6 bases at J, with 18 bases between. The CDR3 length is 15 residues. Per germline, CDR1 SNHLY and CDR2 FYNNEI.

V and J are TRBV20-1 and TRBJ2-7; 9 positions match TRBD2. After removal of 4 bases from V and 2 bases from J, the junction contained 18 bases not matched to a gene. Germline loops: CDR1 DFQATT, CDR2 SNEGSKA (reference sequence). The CDR3 covers 18 residues. The CDR3 DNA reads TGCAGTGCTACCCCCGGGACCAGCGGGAGGTGGGGACCCTACGAGCAGTACTTC. Translating it yields CSATPGTSGRWGPYEQYF.

This clonotype was picked up a small number of times. The J gene is TRBJ2-7, the V gene TRBV9; 10 bases agree with TRBD2. Germline CDR1 is SGDLS and CDR2 is YYNGEE. The CDR3 length is 14 residues. V lost 0 bases to trimming and J lost 6 bases; unmatched junction nucleotides: 3. The CDR3 spells CASSVVPSGGEQYF. The CDR3 DNA follows: TGTGCCAGCAGCGTAGTCCCTAGCGGGGGCGAGCAGTACTTC.

V is TRBV30 and J is TRBJ1-4, with D perhaps TRBD1 (5 bases). Between the trimmed V and J ends, which lost 3 bases and 12 bases, there was a span of 8 bases. CDR1 GTSNPN and CDR2 SVGIG come from the germline V gene (reference sequence). The CDR3 contains 10 residues. The CDR3 DNA is TGTGCCTGGAGCGGGGGGGAACTGTTTTTT. Translated: CAWSGGELFF.

V usage is TRBV28 and J usage is TRBJ2-5; 11 bases line up with TRBD2. V lost 6 bases to trimming and J lost 11 bases; unmatched junction nucleotides: 14. Germline V gene lookup returns CDR1 MDHEN and CDR2 SYDVKM. The length of the CDR3 is 15 residues. The CDR3 nucleotides are TGTGCCAGCAGAACCGCCGGGACTAGCGGAGGTGAGCAGTACTTC. Translating it yields CASRTAGTSGGEQYF. Together with reference TRBV28 and TRBJ2-5, the CDR3 gives the full variable domain: DVKVTQSSRYLVKRTGEKVFLECVQDMDHENMFWYRQDPGLGLRLIYFSYDVKMKEKGDIPEGYSVSREKKERFSLILESASTNQTSMYLCASRTAGTSGGEQYFGPGTRLLVL.

The genes are TRBV2 and TRBJ2-1, with 8 bases aligning to TRBD2. The CDR3 sequence is 15 residues long. Germline CDR1 reads SNHLY; CDR2 reads FYNNEI. Losses at the gene ends were 8 bases for V and 2 bases for J; bases not matched to a gene: 8. DNA for the CDR3: TGTGCCAGCGCGGGTACTAGCGGAACCTACAATGAGCAGTTCTTC. Its translation is CASAGTSGTYNEQFF. Complete variable domain (other parts from reference TRBV2 and TRBJ2-1): EPEVTQTPSHQVTQMGQEVILRCVPISNHLYFYWYRQILGQKVEFLVSFYNNEISEKSEIFDDQFSVERPDGSNFTLKIRSTKLEDSAMYFCASAGTSGTYNEQFFGPGTRLTVL.

The chain has TRBV25-1 and TRBJ2-1, with D unclear. The CDR3 has 12 residues. Trimming cost V 3 bases and J 12 bases, with 12 bases left between them. Germline V CDR1 and CDR2: MGHDK, SYGVNS. CDR3 coding DNA: TGTGCCAGCAGTGAGCAGTTTGGAAGGCAGTTCTTC. Its protein is CASSEQFGRQFF.

The CDR3 here is CATSARRGMAETQYF. The CDR3 DNA reads TGTGCCACCAGCGCGCGTCGGGGAATGGCAGAGACCCAGTACTTC. V and J are TRBV15 and TRBJ2-5; the D gene is possibly TRBD2 (5 bases). V dropped 5 bases and J dropped 4 bases, with 17 bases sitting between them. The germline gives CDR1 LNHNV, CDR2 YYDKDF (reference sequence). The CDR3 has 15 residues.

This chain uses TRBV4-1 with TRBJ2-1; 10 nucleotides align to TRBD2. Unmatched junction bases numbered 2, after V lost 3 bases and J lost 0 bases. The CDR3 has 16 residues. Germline CDR1 MGHRA, CDR2 YSYEKL. The CDR3 protein is CASSQLAGGSYNEQFF. The CDR3 DNA sequence: TGCGCCAGCAGCCAGTTAGCGGGAGGCTCCTACAATGAGCAGTTCTTC.

CDR3 bases: TGTGCCAGCACAGGGCTTGGGGCCAACGTCCTGACTTTC. Protein product: CASTGLGANVLTF. The chain joins TRBV21-1 to TRBJ2-6. TRBV21-1 is annotated as a pseudogene. The CDR3 contains 13 residues.

The chain recombines TRBV6-2 or TRBV6-3 with TRBJ2-3; 7 bases align to TRBD2. CDR3 size: 15 residues. The germline V gene encodes CDR1 MNHEY and CDR2 SVGEGT. The V and J ends lost 6 bases and 4 bases, in that order; junction bases with no gene match: 10. The CDR3 nucleotides read TGTGCCAGCAGCAGCGCGGGAGCATTGGCAGATACGCAGTATTTT. This encodes CASSSAGALADTQYF.

This clonotype was found a few times. V gene TRBV5-1 combines with J gene TRBJ2-4, with D tentatively TRBD1 or TRBD2 (5 bases each). Judging by the DNA end, TRBJ2-7 fits better; the J call may be wrong. The CDR3 is 14 amino acids. Germline CDR1 reads SGHRS; CDR2 reads YFSETQ. CDR3 region: CASSSTGPSYEQYF. DNA for the CDR3: TGCGCCAGCAGCTCAACGGGACCCTCGTACGAGCAGTACTTC.

The chain couples TRBV12-3 or TRBV12-4 to TRBJ2-7; perhaps TRBD2 as D (6 bases). V lost 1 base and J 2 bases, leaving 15 bases between the germline ends. The CDR3 sequence is 16 residues long. CDR3 DNA sequence: TGTGCCAGCAGTTTAGAGGTTTCCGGGAGCCCCTACGAGCAGTACTTC. Translation: CASSLEVSGSPYEQYF.

There are a few counts of this clonotype. The genes are TRBV7-2 and TRBJ1-5; TRBD1 matches 7 bases. V was clipped by 4 bases and J by 9 bases; unmatched bases: 6. Germline lookup yields CDR1 SGHTA and CDR2 FQGNSA. The CDR3 contains 13 residues. The CDR3 spells CASSSDRERPQHF. The CDR3 coding sequence is TGTGCCAGCAGCTCCGACAGGGAGCGGCCCCAGCATTTT.

This clonotype has more than one count but fewer than ten. Since a much larger clone is just one base distant, this may be a read error. This CDR3 is CASSLAGWYNEQFF. In nucleotides, the CDR3 is TGTGCCAGCAGTTTAGCGGGATGGTACAATGAGCAGTTCTTC. The chain couples TRBV12-3 or TRBV12-4 to TRBJ2-1; D gene ambiguous. V lost 0 bases to trimming and J lost 4 bases, with 7 bases between them. The CDR3 sequence is 14 residues long.

V usage is TRBV7-2 and J usage is TRBJ2-3; 9 bases align to TRBD1. CDR1 and CDR2 from the germline V gene are SGHTA and FQGNSA. CDR3 length equals 14 residues. V lost 5 bases, J lost 4 bases, and 4 bases stayed unmatched. Here the CDR3 DNA reads TGTGCCAGCAGCAACCACAGGGGGCCAGATACGCAGTATTTT. This encodes CASSNHRGPDTQYF.

To note about this clonotype: The junction and the germline gene differ at one end; a read error may be behind it. V gene TRBV7-9 combines with J gene TRBJ2-5, with TRBD2 matching 10 bases. This CDR3 spans 16 amino acids. The V gene's germline CDR1 is SEHNR and CDR2 FQNEAQ (reference sequence). The DNA of the CDR3 is TGTGCCAACAGCGAGGGGACTAGCGAACTCCAAGAGACCCAGTACTTC. Translated: CANSEGTSELQETQYF. The full variable domain, rest sourced from reference TRBV7-9 and TRBJ2-5, is DTGVSQNPRHKITKRGQNVTFRCDPISEHNRLYWYRQTLGQGPEFLTYFQNEAQLEKSRLLSDRFSAERPKGSFSTLEIQRTEQGDSAMYLCANSEGTSELQETQYFGPGTRLLVL.